This TCR beta chain was recorded in a study of blood T cell repertoires in COVID-19 (TCRdb year 2020). In terms of the full investigation: Samples covering the acute and convalescent phases of COVID-19 were provided by collaborators in the United States, Italy and Spain. The sample metadata nearly always contained a de-identified subject ID, COVID-19 status, age in years and sex. The dataset comprised deeply sampled blood TCRbeta repertoires from subjects exposed to, actively infected with, or recovered from COVID-19. The samples were drawn from the first 160 participants of the ongoing ImmuneRACE study and from over a thousand subjects provided by 6 global collaborators. The material from the prospective study consisted of cDNA or gDNA derived from T cells, B-cell-depleted T cells, or PBMCs. The repertoires were released in a freely available public database meant as a resource for research on the immune response to SARS-CoV-2. Where available, HLA class I and class II types were obtained from metadata supplied by the sample provider rather than from assay-based typing. The research as a whole found: The amount of clinical and demographic metadata varied by source and participant and was provided uncurated.

Whole blood was collected in K2EDTA tubes by collaborating institutions according to the institutions' own protocols. For TCRbeta analysis, collaborator samples were shipped as frozen whole blood, as isolated PBMCs, or as DNA extracted from either sample type. After removal of 1 base from V and 5 bases from J, the junction retains 8 bases not matched to a gene. Taken from the germline V gene, the CDR1 and CDR2 loops are KGHSH and LQKENI. Including the terminal cysteine and phenylalanine, the CDR3 comprises 16 residues. Kept here is only the CDR3 DNA, which spans 48 bases and is read in frame from base 1. TCRbeta CDR3 regions were amplified from genomic DNA by means of the immunoSEQ Assay, a bias-controlled multiplex PCR. Per the original workflow: Within the assay, amplification of reference gene primers was used to estimate how many nucleated cells each sample contained. To quantify the absolute abundance of each unique TCRbeta CDR3 rearrangement, sequence reads were collapsed and filtered. For each sample, productive Simpson clonality was calculated by taking the square root of Simpson's diversity index across productive rearrangements. TCRdb holds this immuneACCESS table with in-frame rearrangements only. Some clones are missing; in checked studies, unresolved V genes explain under half, and the rest has no known cause. V, J and clone size were drawn from that table, and D and trimming were deduced from the DNA. This sample lists 180,000 or so clones; about 88% were detected once. The ten largest make up about 1.7% of the sample.

On this clone: Its binding antigen is unknown. No much larger clonotype is one base removed from it; base qualities were not supplied.

The sequenced sample was peripheral blood. Rearrangement joined TRBV18 to TRBJ2-5; 9 central bases correspond to TRBD2. This sequence originates from a man aged 18 to 29 with active or convalescent COVID-19. The CDR3 here reads CASSPLAGARGETQYF. The DNA reads TGTGCCAGCTCACCACTAGCGGGAGCTCGAGGGGAGACCCAGTACTTC.